This T cell receptor beta chain appears in the sequencing data of a study of PD-L1 blockade in urothelial cancer (dated by TCRdb to the late 2010s). General notes on the study: All patients started therapy around 2014 and received atezolizumab 1,200 mg intravenously every 3 weeks. Patients had an ECOG performance status of 0 or 1 and had received between 0 and 3 prior chemotherapy regimens. From tumor samples, the median yield was around 1,400 T cells and more than 850 unique TCRs, with median clonality of around 0.092 and T cell proportion of 0.097. Some 30 patients had pretreatment blood TCR-seq, some 25 had at least one posttreatment blood collection, and some 25 had tumor TCR-seq. In the same patients, whole exome sequencing and RNA sequencing of pretreatment tumors were performed in addition to TCR sequencing. The study was an exploratory multi-omic analysis of somatic, immune and clinical correlates of response to PD-L1 blockade with atezolizumab in urothelial cancer. About 90% of the roughly 29 patients were males with bladder-origin urothelial cancer, and 18 of 29 reported a prior smoking history. Pretreatment tumor samples, along with matched peripheral blood serially collected before and after atezolizumab treatment, were subjected to TCR sequencing. Fewer than ten patients reached durable clinical benefit, while some 20 patients did not. Tumors from two patients failed quality control and three patients lacked available tumor, so five were excluded from tumor TCR analyses. Durable clinical benefit was defined as progression-free survival longer than 6 months, and TCR features were also tested against progression-free and overall survival.

Trimming removed 3 bases from V and 4 bases from J; the gene matches leave 8 bases unexplained. The CDR3 contains 15 residues, cysteine and phenylalanine counted. CDR3 DNA only is kept here, 45 bases in frame from base 1. The germline V gene (reference sequence) yields LNHDA for CDR1 and SQIVND for CDR2. As concerns this clone: The antigen this receptor binds is unknown. No base quality values were provided; no much bigger clone lies one nucleotide off.

Each PCR received spiked-in synthetic TCR analog templates so that absolute template abundance could be estimated from read counts. In FFPE tumors, housekeeping genes were amplified and quantified as a way to estimate usable DNA and compute T cell fraction. Using the immunoSEQ assay, TCRbeta CDR3 regions were amplified from genomic DNA with bias-controlled V and J gene primers. Rearranged TCRbeta segments were sequenced at approximately 20X coverage. The study's processing was this. Sequencing errors were corrected by clustering and CDR3s were annotated against IMGT to assign V, D and J genes. Only productive TCRbeta rearrangements were used in downstream analyses, excluding out-of-frame or stop-codon sequences. Clonality was computed as one minus Shannon entropy normalized by the log of the number of unique productive sequences. Clones differing between time points or between blood and tumor were identified using Fisher's exact test with Benjamini-Hochberg correction, with an adjusted p below 0.01 applied as the threshold. Sourced from immuneACCESS, this table was stored by TCRdb with only in-frame sequences that have V and J called. A share of the clones is absent; for the studies checked, an unresolved V gene accounts for under half, and the remainder has no known explanation. The DNA gave D and trimming, while V, J and clone size come from that table. The sample contains 1,500 to 2,000 clones, roughly 34% of them found a single time. 8% to 13% of the sample is in the top ten clones.

Study-level results and caveats: Patients with durable benefit showed greater expansion of tumor-associated TCR clones in peripheral blood 3 weeks after starting treatment (n of about 20, p = 0.022). Small sample size (n ≈ 29) and many exploratory analyses mean the results are intended to be hypothesis-generating. Tumor samples were FFPE, not collected immediately before treatment, and only one sample per patient was used, possibly missing heterogeneity. A higher proportion of tumor-infiltrating T lymphocytes was found in patients with durable benefit (n of about 24, Mann-Whitney p = 0.047).

What this sample's time point label stands for: pretreatment tumor sample. The cohort included 25 to 35 patients with locally advanced or metastatic urothelial carcinoma who were treated at Memorial Sloan Kettering on a trial protocol. All tumor tissue used for sequencing was obtained before atezolizumab dosing. The Qiagen DNeasy Blood extraction kit was used to purify genomic DNA from total PBMCs and tumor samples. This sequence uses TRBV19 and TRBJ1-2; 7 bases in the junction line up with TRBD1. The source of this sequence is a woman aged 55 to 70 with urothelial cancer. Material: tumor tissue, obtained before atezolizumab (anti-PD-L1) treatment. The nucleotides read TGTGCCAGTAGTATTATGGGACAGAGGACCTATGGCTACACCTTC. Translation gives CASSIMGQRTYGYTF.